This TCR beta chain emerged from a study of CXCR3-negative and CXCR3-positive naive CD8 T cells. Study background: Each library gave roughly 1.4 +/- 0.3 million of 130 million to 150 million TRB reads. General study results and limits: Cryopreservation partially lowered CXCR3 expression, so most assays used fresh PBMCs. Both naive subsets had comparably high diversity; memory CD8+ cells much lower. More hydrophobic TRB CDR3s were found in CXCR3-positive naive cells than in CXCR3-negative naive cells.

TRB cDNA libraries were made by UMI-labeled 5' RACE. TCRdb re-analyzed the 5' RACE reads; it lists each CDR3 protein once, without DNA. The ten top clones account for about 0.78%, within a sample of 50,000 to 65,000 distinct CDR3 sequences. Triplicates of about 270,000 cells were sorted from each CD8+ T cell subset. About this clonotype: Its antigen remains unknown.

Germline values: CDR1 SQVTM, CDR2 ANQGSEA. The CDR3 length is 14 residues. V usage is TRBV29-1 and J usage is TRBJ2-2; TCRdb indicates TRBD2, and absent DNA this call remains unverified. Sequenced: naive CXCR3+ CD8+ T cells from blood. The sample's subset: CD45RO-CCR7+CD27+CD95- naive CD8+ T cells expressing CXCR3 (TNR3+). The receptor was isolated from a human donor in good health. Some clones in this sample may be carry-over from other donors' samples. CDR3 sequence reads: CSVDSGSDTGELFF.